This T cell receptor beta chain was obtained from a study of T cells expressing NK-cell markers. TCRdb re-called the 5' RACE reads and catalogs CDR3 proteins one per entry, DNA excluded. This table holds approximately 550,000 distinct CDR3 sequences. The sequenced material came from blood T cells: a sorted CD56 or NKG2C T cell subset, CD4+ or CD8+ T cells, or bulk PBMC T cells (not recorded which). This clonotype was obtained from a young man in good health.

CDR3 residues: CASSATGQLNTEAFF. The chain uses TRBV5-5 and TRBJ1-1; TCRdb designates TRBD1, a call that cannot be tested without DNA. This CDR3 is 15 amino acids long. Germline V CDR1 and CDR2: SGHKS, YYEKEE (reference sequence).